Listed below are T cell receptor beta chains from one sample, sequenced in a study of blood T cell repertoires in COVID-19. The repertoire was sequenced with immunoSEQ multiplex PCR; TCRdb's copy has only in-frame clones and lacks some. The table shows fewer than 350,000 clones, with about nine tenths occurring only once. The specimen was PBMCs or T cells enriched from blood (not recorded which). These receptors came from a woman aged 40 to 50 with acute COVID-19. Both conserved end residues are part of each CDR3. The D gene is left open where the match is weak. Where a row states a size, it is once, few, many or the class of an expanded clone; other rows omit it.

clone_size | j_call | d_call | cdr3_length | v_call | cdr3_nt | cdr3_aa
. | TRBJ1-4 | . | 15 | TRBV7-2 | TGTGCCAGCAGCTTAGGAAGAGCAACTAATGAAAAACTGTTTTTT | CASSLGRATNEKLFF
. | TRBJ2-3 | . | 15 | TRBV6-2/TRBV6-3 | TGTGCCAGCAGTTACGGGGGACTCAACACAGATACGCAGTATTTT | CASSYGGLNTDTQYF
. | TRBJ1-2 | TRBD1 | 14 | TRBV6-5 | TGTGCCAGCACCAGGGGGGCAGGGAGCTATGGCTACACCTTC | CASTRGAGSYGYTF
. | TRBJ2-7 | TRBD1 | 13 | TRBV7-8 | TGTGCCAGCAGAGTGGACAGGGCCTACGAGCAGTACTTC | CASRVDRAYEQYF
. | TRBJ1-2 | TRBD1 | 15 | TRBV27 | TGTGCCAGCAGCCCCGGGACAGACACGAACTATGGCTACACCTTC | CASSPGTDTNYGYTF
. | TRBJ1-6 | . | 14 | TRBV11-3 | TGTGCCAGCAGCCCGCGGGCAGACCGGTCACCCCTCCACTTT | CASSPRADRSPLHF
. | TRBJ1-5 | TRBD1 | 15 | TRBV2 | TGTGCCAGCAAGGTTGACAGGGCTAGCAATCAGCCCCAGCATTTT | CASKVDRASNQPQHF
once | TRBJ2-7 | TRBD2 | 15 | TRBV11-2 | TGTGCCAGCAGCTTAGTCCCAGGTTTAGCGGGTGAGCAGTACTTC | CASSLVPGLAGEQYF
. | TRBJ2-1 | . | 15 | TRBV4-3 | TGCGCCAGCAGCCACGACAGGGGAGGGTGGAATGAGCAGTTCTTC | CASSHDRGGWNEQFF
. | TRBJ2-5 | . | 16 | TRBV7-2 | TGTGCCAGCAGCCATGGACTATGGGGTATCCAAGAGACCCAGTACTTC | CASSHGLWGIQETQYF
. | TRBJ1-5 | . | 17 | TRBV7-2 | TGTGCCAGCAGCTTAGACGAGGGATATTATAGCAATCAGCCCCAGCATTTT | CASSLDEGYYSNQPQHF
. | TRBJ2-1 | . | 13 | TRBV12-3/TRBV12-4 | TGTGCCAGCAGTTTAGTATCTCCTTTTAAGCAGTTCTTC | CASSLVSPFKQFF
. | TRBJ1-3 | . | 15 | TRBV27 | TGTGCCAGCGCGCCCGGGGATTCGGGGGGAAACACCATATATTTT | CASAPGDSGGNTIYF
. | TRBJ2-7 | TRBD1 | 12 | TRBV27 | TGTGCCAGCAGATTGGGACAGCGCGAGCAGTACTTC | CASRLGQREQYF
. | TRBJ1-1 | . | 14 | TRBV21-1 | TGTGCCAGCAGCAAAGACAGGGCTGATACTGAAGCTTTCTTT | CASSKDRADTEAFF
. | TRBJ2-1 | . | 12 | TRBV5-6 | TGTGCCAGCAGCTTGTGGGCAGGCATGCAGTTCTTC | CASSLWAGMQFF
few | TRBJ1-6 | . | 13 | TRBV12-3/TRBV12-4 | TGTGCCAGCAGTTTAGCTTTCTATTCACCCCTCCACTTT | CASSLAFYSPLHF
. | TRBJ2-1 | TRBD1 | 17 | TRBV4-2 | TGTGCCAGCAGCCAAGACCTAGGACAGGGACGTACGGATGAGCAGTTCTTC | CASSQDLGQGRTDEQFF
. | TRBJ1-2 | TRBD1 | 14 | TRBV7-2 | TGTGCCAGCAGCTTAACACAGGGGGGAGCGGGCTACACCTTC | CASSLTQGGAGYTF
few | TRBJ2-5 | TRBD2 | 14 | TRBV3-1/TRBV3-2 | TGTGCCAGCAGCCCCTTAGCGGGAGTGGAGACCCAGTACTTC | CASSPLAGVETQYF
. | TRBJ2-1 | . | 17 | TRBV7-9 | TGTGCCAGCAGCGCCGCCCCTGGAGTCGGAGCATACAATGAGCAGTTCTTC | CASSAAPGVGAYNEQFF
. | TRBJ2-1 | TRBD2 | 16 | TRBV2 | TGTGCCAGCAGTGAAATCGGACTAGCGGGAGACAATGAGCAGTTCTTC | CASSEIGLAGDNEQFF
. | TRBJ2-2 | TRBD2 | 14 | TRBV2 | TGTGCCAGCAACGCGGGGGGTATCACCGGGGAGCTGTTTTTT | CASNAGGITGELFF
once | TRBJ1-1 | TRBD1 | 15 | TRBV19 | TGTGCCAGTAGGCTCGACAGGGGTTGGAACACTGAAGCTTTCTTT | CASRLDRGWNTEAFF
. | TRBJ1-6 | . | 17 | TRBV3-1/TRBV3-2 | TGTGCCAGCAGCCAAGGTAGCAGGGGCCTCTTTAATTCACCCCTCCACTTT | CASSQGSRGLFNSPLHF
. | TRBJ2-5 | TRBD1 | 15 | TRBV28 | TGTGCCAGCAGTTTGCCCACAGGGGGAAAAGAGACCCAGTACTTC | CASSLPTGGKETQYF
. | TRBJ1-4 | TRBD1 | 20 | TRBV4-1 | TGCGCCAGCAGCCCGTGGTCAGGGAAGGGACAGACTGCAACTAATGAAAAACTGTTTTTT | CASSPWSGKGQTATNEKLFF
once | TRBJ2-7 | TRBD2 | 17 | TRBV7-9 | TGTGCCAGCAGCTTAAGTCCAGGGCTAGCGGGGACCTACGAGCAGTACTTC | CASSLSPGLAGTYEQYF
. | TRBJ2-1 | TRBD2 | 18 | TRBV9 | TGTGCCAGCAGCGTAGCGACTAGCGGGTTAGGGGGGTACAATGAGCAGTTCTTC | CASSVATSGLGGYNEQFF
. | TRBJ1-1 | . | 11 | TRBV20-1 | TGCAGTGCGCCAGGGGACACTGAAGCTTTCTTT | CSAPGDTEAFF
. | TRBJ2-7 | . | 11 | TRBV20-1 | TGCAGTGCTGACAGTGGCTACGAGCAGTACTTC | CSADSGYEQYF
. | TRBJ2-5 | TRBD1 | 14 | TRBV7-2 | TGTGCCAGCAGCCGGGGACAGCTTCAAGAGACCCAGTACTTC | CASSRGQLQETQYF
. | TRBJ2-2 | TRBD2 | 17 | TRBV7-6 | TGTGCCAGCAGCACGCGACTAGCGGGGGGGAACACCGGGGAGCTGTTTTTT | CASSTRLAGGNTGELFF
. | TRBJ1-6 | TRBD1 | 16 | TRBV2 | TGTGCCAGCAGTGGACAGGGGTCCCATAATAATTCACCCCTCCACTTT | CASSGQGSHNNSPLHF
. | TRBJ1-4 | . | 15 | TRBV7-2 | TGTGCCAGCAGCTTAAGGGGCAAAGGGGGTGAAAAACTGTTTTTT | CASSLRGKGGEKLFF
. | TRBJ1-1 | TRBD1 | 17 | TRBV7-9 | TGTGCCAGCAGGGCAACCGGGACAGGGGGCACTAACACTGAAGCTTTCTTT | CASRATGTGGTNTEAFF
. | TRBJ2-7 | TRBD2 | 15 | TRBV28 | TGTGCCAGCAGTGGCCTCGGGAGCGGGGTGTACGAGCAGTACTTC | CASSGLGSGVYEQYF
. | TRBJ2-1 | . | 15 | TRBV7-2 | TGTGCCAGCAGCTTAGATGGTACTACCTACAATGAGCAGTTCTTC | CASSLDGTTYNEQFF
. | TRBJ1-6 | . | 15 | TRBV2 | TGTGCCAGCAGTTCCCACAGCGGTAGTAATTCACCCCTCCACTTT | CASSSHSGSNSPLHF
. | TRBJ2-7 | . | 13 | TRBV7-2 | TGTGCCAGCAGCTTAGCGCCCAGTTCCCCCCAGTACTTC | CASSLAPSSPQYF
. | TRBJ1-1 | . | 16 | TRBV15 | TGTGCCACCAGCAGAGATACTACAAAACAGAACACTGAAGCTTTCTTT | CATSRDTTKQNTEAFF
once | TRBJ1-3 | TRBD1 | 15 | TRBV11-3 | TGTGCCAGCAGCTATCGACAGGGACCTGGAAACACCATATATTTT | CASSYRQGPGNTIYF
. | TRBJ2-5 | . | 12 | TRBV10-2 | TGCGCCAGCAGCAGGGACCAAGAGACCCAGTACTTC | CASSRDQETQYF
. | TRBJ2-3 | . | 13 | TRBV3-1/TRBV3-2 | TGTGCCAGCAGCCCGGGGTCGGCAGATACGCAGTATTTT | CASSPGSADTQYF
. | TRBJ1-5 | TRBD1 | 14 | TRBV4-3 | TGCGCCAGCAGCCAAGATTTTCGGACAGGGGGCCAGCATTTT | CASSQDFRTGGQHF
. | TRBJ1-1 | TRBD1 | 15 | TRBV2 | TGTGCCAGCAGACCCGCAGGGGGCGCGGGCACTGAAGCTTTCTTT | CASRPAGGAGTEAFF